The 9 T cell receptor beta chains below were found in one sample sequenced in a study of shared clonotypes between healthy human individuals. Some clones are missing from TCRdb's copy, which holds only in-frame ones; the method was immunoSEQ multiplex PCR. This sample has about 2 million clones, with about 95% found just once. Positively selected for CCR7, the CD45RO-negative cells used as naive CD8 cells excluded terminally differentiated effector memory CD45RA+ cells. Material for sequencing was naive CD8+ T cells sorted from blood. These receptors were collected from a man aged 18 to 30 in good health.

The J gene is TRBJ1-1, the V gene TRBV5-4; D may be TRBD1 (6 bases). V was trimmed by 0 bases and J by 2 bases, leaving 11 bases between them. The CDR3 is made up of 15 amino acids. The V gene's germline CDR1 is SGHNT and CDR2 YYREEE (reference sequence). CDR3 coding DNA: TGTGCCAGCAGCTTGGGGACAGCGGCTAACACTGAAGCTTTCTTT. Residues: CASSLGTAANTEAFF. The full variable domain, rest sourced from reference TRBV5-4 and TRBJ1-1, is ETGVTQSPTHLIKTRGQQVTLRCSSQSGHNTVSWYQQALGQGPQFIFQYYREEENGRGNFPPRFSGLQFPNYSSELNVNALELDDSALYLCASSLGTAANTEAFFGQGTRLTVV.

V gene TRBV29-1 combines with J gene TRBJ1-2, with D perhaps TRBD1 (5 bases). Trimming shortened V by 5 bases and J by 8 bases, and 9 bases separated the two germline ends. Germline V CDR1 and CDR2: SQVTM, ANQGSEA. The CDR3 runs to 10 residues. The CDR3 loop is CSVFREGYTF. The CDR3 DNA sequence: TGCAGCGTTTTCAGGGAAGGCTACACCTTC. The whole variable domain, remainder taken from reference TRBV29-1 and TRBJ1-2, is SAVISQKPSRDICQRGTSLTIQCQVDSQVTMMFWYRQQPGQSLTLIATANQGSEATYESGFVIDKFPISRPNLTFSTLTVSNMSPEDSSIYLCSVFREGYTFGSGTRLTVV.

Of note for this clone: Additional DNA sequences in this sample encode the identical CDR3. J is TRBJ2-2 and V is TRBV19, with D possibly TRBD2 on 7 matching bases. The V gene lost 2 bases and the J gene lost 4 bases, with 11 bases spanning the gap. The CDR3 runs 15 residues. Germline V gives CDR1 LNHDA, CDR2 SQIVND (reference sequence). This CDR3 is CASSISGEGTGELFF. The CDR3 DNA is TGTGCCAGTAGTATATCAGGGGAGGGCACCGGGGAGCTGTTTTTT. The complete variable domain, with remaining parts taken from reference TRBV19 and TRBJ2-2, reads DGGITQSPKYLFRKEGQNVTLSCEQNLNHDAMYWYRQDPGQGLRLIYYSQIVNDFQKGDIAEGYSVSREKKESFPLTVTSAQKNPTAFYLCASSISGEGTGELFFGEGSRLTVL.

The chain links TRBV14 to TRBJ2-1; D possibly corresponds to TRBD1 (5 bases). V shed 0 bases and J shed 5 bases, with 11 bases lying between them. Germline V CDR1 and CDR2: SGHDN, FVKESK. This CDR3 has 15 residues. CDR3 protein: CASSQEARGDNEQFF. The CDR3 DNA reads as TGTGCCAGCAGCCAAGAAGCTAGGGGTGACAATGAGCAGTTCTTC.

The chain joins TRBV10-2 to TRBJ2-2; D could derive from TRBD1 or TRBD2 (5 bases each). Germline-derived CDR1 and CDR2 are WSHSY and SAAADI. The V end lost 6 bases, the J end lost 3 bases, and 11 bases lay between the germline ends. The CDR3 runs 14 residues. This CDR3 is CASSSGTYTGELFF. The CDR3 DNA is TGCGCCAGCAGCTCCGGGACCTACACCGGGGAGCTGTTTTTT.

The chain uses TRBV7-9 and TRBJ2-7; D perhaps matches TRBD2 (7 bases). The CDR3 has 16 amino acids. Trimming removed 5 bases at V and 3 bases at J, with 20 bases between. Germline CDR1 reads SEHNR; CDR2 reads FQNEAQ (reference sequence). The CDR3 spells CASSRGEGQLFYEQYF. Here the CDR3 DNA reads TGTGCCAGCAGCCGCGGGGAGGGACAACTATTCTACGAGCAGTACTTC.

The chain has TRBV29-1 and TRBJ1-1; no reliable D call. Germline V lookup: CDR1 SQVTM, CDR2 ANQGSEA. V was clipped by 1 base and J by 3 bases, with 3 bases between them. CDR3 length equals 11 residues. The DNA for the CDR3 is TGCAGCGTTGAAGGGTACACTGAAGCTTTCTTT. This codes for CSVEGYTEAFF.

The table lists this clone with a count of one. This chain joins TRBV27 and TRBJ1-6; D uncertain. Germline V CDR1 and CDR2: MNHEY, SMNVEV (reference sequence). The CDR3 is 15 amino acids. V was pared by 3 bases and J by 8 bases, with 14 bases between. CDR3 region: CASSLDLGVHSPLHF. The CDR3 DNA follows: TGTGCCAGCAGTTTGGACCTCGGGGTGCATTCACCCCTCCACTTT.

The gene calls are TRBV7-9 and TRBJ2-3; 13 bases map to TRBD2. Germline CDR1 is SEHNR and CDR2 is FQNEAQ (reference sequence). Trimming at V came to 5 bases and at J to 1 base, leaving 6 bases not matched to a gene. The CDR3 length is 17 residues. CDR3 region: CASSEGTSGKGTDTQYF. CDR3 sequence (DNA): TGTGCCAGCAGCGAAGGGACTAGCGGGAAGGGCACAGATACGCAGTATTTT.